Listed below are T cell receptor beta chains from one sample, sequenced in a study of Graves' ophthalmopathy and Graves' hyperthyroidism. Via MiXCR, TCRdb re-called the multiplex PCR reads, giving one row per CDR3 protein. The sample yields roughly 160,000 distinct CDR3 sequences, approximately 40% seen once. Sequenced input: peripheral blood. The source of these receptors is a man aged 25 to 45 with Graves' ophthalmopathy. Both conserved end residues are part of each CDR3. The order of the fields is CDR3 DNA, CDR3 protein, D gene, V gene, clone size, J gene, CDR3 length. The D gene is left open where the match is weak. Clone size is shown for a subset of rows, as once, few, many or a class of expanded clone.

TGTGCCAGCAGCTTAAAAAGGGAGACCCAGTACTTC	CASSLKRETQYF	.	TRBV7-9	many	TRBJ2-5	12
TGTGCCAGCAGCCCCGGCCAATCTGGACAAGATTACTATGGCTACACCTTC	CASSPGQSGQDYYGYTF	.	TRBV11-1	many	TRBJ1-2	17
TGTGCCAGCAGTTTGCGATCCGCCGGGGAGCTGTTTTTT	CASSLRSAGELFF	.	TRBV6-5	many	TRBJ2-2	13
TGTGCCAGCAGTTACGGTTCCACTAACTATGGCTACACCTTC	CASSYGSTNYGYTF	.	TRBV6-5	once	TRBJ1-2	14
TGTGCCAGCAGCGTAGGGGTGGGAGTGAGCACAGATACGCAGTATTTT	CASSVGVGVSTDTQYF	.	TRBV9	many	TRBJ2-3	16
TGTGCCACCTCACCTGACTTCTACGAGCAGTACTTC	CATSPDFYEQYF	.	TRBV28	.	TRBJ2-7	12
TGTGCCAGCGTCCTGACGGCGGGTCGGGAGACCCAGTACTTC	CASVLTAGRETQYF	.	TRBV7-2	many	TRBJ2-5	14
TGTGCCAGCAGCTTATTTCTTGGCAGGGGATACGAGCAGTACTTC	CASSLFLGRGYEQYF	.	TRBV7-3	many	TRBJ2-7	15
TGCGCCAGCAGCCAAGATAACAGGGAGACCCAGTACTTC	CASSQDNRETQYF	.	TRBV4-3	.	TRBJ2-5	13
TGTGCCAGCACGACAGGGGTAGTTACTGAAGCTTTCTTT	CASTTGVVTEAFF	TRBD1	TRBV7-2	.	TRBJ1-1	13
TGTGCCAGCAGTCCACCGGGACAGAGAGAGTACATTCAGTACTTC	CASSPPGQREYIQYF	TRBD1	TRBV12-3/TRBV12-4	few	TRBJ2-4	15
TGTGCCAGCAGTTACTCGAACCCGGACTTCTACGAGCAGTACTTC	CASSYSNPDFYEQYF	.	TRBV6-5	many	TRBJ2-7	15
TGTGCCAGCAGACGATCCCAGACTAGCGTCAACGCAGGGGGGACCCAGTACTTC	CASRRSQTSVNAGGTQYF	.	TRBV28	many	TRBJ2-5	18
TGTGCCAGCTCACCGCGTCTTAAGCCTGGGGCCAACGTCCTGACTTTC	CASSPRLKPGANVLTF	.	TRBV18	many	TRBJ2-6	16
TGTGCCAGCAGGTCGTCAGTACAAGAGACCCAGTACTTC	CASRSSVQETQYF	.	TRBV12-3/TRBV12-4	.	TRBJ2-5	13
TGTGCCAGCAGCACAGGGGGCTCTGGAAACACCATATATTTT	CASSTGGSGNTIYF	TRBD1	TRBV7-3	.	TRBJ1-3	14
TGTGCCAGCAGTGATCATCCAGGGAGACAGCCCCAGCATTTT	CASSDHPGRQPQHF	.	TRBV6-1	.	TRBJ1-5	14
TGCAGCTTGAGACAGGGGCCGAACACTGAAGCTTTCTTT	CSLRQGPNTEAFF	TRBD1	TRBV29-1	few	TRBJ1-1	13
TGTGCCAGCAGAGGGGGGTGGGCGGAGACCCAGTACTTC	CASRGGWAETQYF	.	TRBV6-5	.	TRBJ2-5	13
TGTGCCAGTAGCCAGGACAGGGAAGAGACCCAGTACTTC	CASSQDREETQYF	TRBD1	TRBV19	.	TRBJ2-5	13
TGCGCCAGCAGCCAAGATGAGGGGGGGCAGGGACTAGCCAAAAACATTCAGTACTTC	CASSQDEGGQGLAKNIQYF	.	TRBV4-3	many	TRBJ2-4	19
TGTGCCAGCAGCCTTGCCCCGGGACAGGGGGCTGGGGGCTACACCTTC	CASSLAPGQGAGGYTF	TRBD1	TRBV12-3/TRBV12-4	many	TRBJ1-2	16
TGTGCCAGCAGTTTAAGGGCAGGGGGCTTCTACGAGCAGTACTTC	CASSLRAGGFYEQYF	TRBD1	TRBV28	many	TRBJ2-7	15
TGTGCTAGTGGTTCCCGGGGCCAGGGTGATTATCTTTCCTACGAGCAGTACTTC	CASGSRGQGDYLSYEQYF	.	TRBV12-5	.	TRBJ2-7	18
TGCAGCGTTGAAGACAACGGTAGTGGGTACGAGCAGTACTTC	CSVEDNGSGYEQYF	.	TRBV29-1	.	TRBJ2-7	14
TGTGCCAGTAGTGCAGGCTGGTATGGGGGCAATCAGCCCCAGCATTTT	CASSAGWYGGNQPQHF	.	TRBV2	.	TRBJ1-5	16
TGTGCCAGCAGTTACTCTGGCTCAAGCTCCTACGAGCAGTACTTC	CASSYSGSSSYEQYF	.	TRBV6-2/TRBV6-3	many	TRBJ2-7	15
TGTGCCAGCAGTGAAGGACAGGGGGTACATGGCTACACCTTC	CASSEGQGVHGYTF	TRBD1	TRBV6-1	few	TRBJ1-2	14
TGCGCCAGCAGCTTGGAGATGGGGACAGATACGCAGTATTTT	CASSLEMGTDTQYF	.	TRBV5-1	.	TRBJ2-3	14
TGTGCCAGCAGCTTGGGGGGGAGGGCGAATTCTACGCAGTATTTT	CASSLGGRANSTQYF	TRBD2	TRBV11-2	.	TRBJ2-3	15
TGTGCCAGCAGTTACTCGAAGTGGGGGACTGAAGCTTTCTTT	CASSYSKWGTEAFF	.	TRBV6-5	.	TRBJ1-1	14
TGTGCCAGCAGCCCACGACAGGGTACCGAAAGCTCCTACGAGCAGTACTTC	CASSPRQGTESSYEQYF	TRBD1	TRBV6-2/TRBV6-3	many	TRBJ2-7	17
TGTGCCAGCGAAACTAGCGCGGGCACCGGGGAGCTGTTTTTT	CASETSAGTGELFF	TRBD2	TRBV6-4	many	TRBJ2-2	14
TGCAGTGCTGACTATAGACAGACAAATAGCAATCAGCCCCAGCATTTT	CSADYRQTNSNQPQHF	.	TRBV20-1	.	TRBJ1-5	16
TGTGCCAGCAGCTCCCGCGGGAGGATTAACACCGGGGAGCTGTTTTTT	CASSSRGRINTGELFF	TRBD2	TRBV12-3/TRBV12-4	many	TRBJ2-2	16
TGTGCCAGCAGTCCTAGGACAGGGCTGAACACTGAAGCTTTCTTT	CASSPRTGLNTEAFF	TRBD1	TRBV12-3/TRBV12-4	many	TRBJ1-1	15
TGTGCCAGCAGTTACCGCCTAAGGCGGGCGGGACCAGTGAGGAAGCTGTTTTTT	CASSYRLRRAGPVRKLFF	.	TRBV6-2/TRBV6-3	many	TRBJ2-2	18
TGTGCCAGCAGCTTACGGGGTATGGGAAGCAATCAGCCCCAGCATTTT	CASSLRGMGSNQPQHF	.	TRBV11-2	.	TRBJ1-5	16
TGTGCCAGCAGGGCCCTCGATGGGACCCAGTACTTC	CASRALDGTQYF	.	TRBV2	many	TRBJ2-5	12
TGTGCCAGCAGGGGATTTAGCGGGATGGAGATCTCCAAAAACATTCAGTACTTC	CASRGFSGMEISKNIQYF	TRBD2	TRBV12-3/TRBV12-4	.	TRBJ2-4	18
TGTGCCAGCTCACCCGGGATAGGGGGCTCTTATCAGCCCCAGCATTTT	CASSPGIGGSYQPQHF	TRBD1	TRBV18	many	TRBJ1-5	16
TGTGCCAGTAGTAGCCGGAGACAGGACGGGGCGGAGACCCAGTACTTC	CASSSRRQDGAETQYF	.	TRBV19	many	TRBJ2-5	16
TGCAGTGCTAGGACTTATCAGGGGGACACTGAAGCTTTCTTT	CSARTYQGDTEAFF	TRBD1	TRBV20-1	.	TRBJ1-1	14
TGTGCCAGCAGCTTAATGGACGAGGAGACCCAGTACTTC	CASSLMDEETQYF	.	TRBV7-3	.	TRBJ2-5	13
TGTGCCAGCAGTTGGCGCCGCCTCCTCGGACAGGCCCAGGCGGCCAAAAACATTCAGTACTTC	CASSWRRLLGQAQAAKNIQYF	TRBD1	TRBV6-6	many	TRBJ2-4	21
TGTGCCAGCAGTTTAGGGGCCGTTACTGAAGCTTTCTTT	CASSLGAVTEAFF	.	TRBV12-3/TRBV12-4	.	TRBJ1-1	13
TGTGCCTGGGGACCGGGACAGGGAAACGCTGAAGCTTTCTTT	CAWGPGQGNAEAFF	TRBD1	TRBV30	many	TRBJ1-1	14
TGTGCCAGCAGTTTCCCATCAGGGTCAAACACTGAAGCTTTCTTT	CASSFPSGSNTEAFF	.	TRBV6-5	.	TRBJ1-1	15
TGCGCCAGTCAGCTCGGCTCTACAGGGAGGGGTGAAGCTTTCTTT	CASQLGSTGRGEAFF	.	TRBV5-1	many	TRBJ1-1	15
TGCAGTGCTGCCGGGACAGGGATGTGGGTGAACACTGAAGCTTTCTTT	CSAAGTGMWVNTEAFF	TRBD1	TRBV20-1	.	TRBJ1-1	16
TGTGCCAGCAGTTTCGGGGCTACCTACTCCTACGAGCAGTACTTC	CASSFGATYSYEQYF	.	TRBV12-3/TRBV12-4	many	TRBJ2-7	15
TGTGCCAGCAGTGCGGGAGCAGGGGATACGCAGTATTTT	CASSAGAGDTQYF	TRBD2	TRBV12-3/TRBV12-4	many	TRBJ2-3	13
TGTGCCAGCTCGGGGGGCGCCCCGGGAGGCTACACCTTC	CASSGGAPGGYTF	.	TRBV28	.	TRBJ1-2	13
TGTGCCACCATAGACCCTGCAGTACGCTACGAGCAGTACTTC	CATIDPAVRYEQYF	.	TRBV28	few	TRBJ2-7	14
TGCAGTGCTGATGGGACGGAGAACACTGAAGCTTTCTTT	CSADGTENTEAFF	.	TRBV20-1	many	TRBJ1-1	13
TGTGCCAGCAGTTACAGCGGCGGGAAAGAGACCCAGTACTTC	CASSYSGGKETQYF	.	TRBV6-2/TRBV6-3	.	TRBJ2-5	14
TGTGCCAGCAGTCGGACAGGGAGGGACAGTTCACCCCTCCACTTT	CASSRTGRDSSPLHF	TRBD1	TRBV6-1	many	TRBJ1-6	15